The 27 T cell receptor beta chains presented below share a single source sample, sequenced in a study of blood T cell repertoires in COVID-19. Libraries were prepared by immunoSEQ multiplex PCR; TCRdb keeps only in-frame clonotypes and omits some of them. In the table there are approximately 230,000 clones, 87% of which are singletons. What was sequenced was peripheral blood. The receptors shown here come from a man between 18 and 29 years old with active or convalescent COVID-19.

V usage is TRBV5-4 and J usage is TRBJ1-1; D might be TRBD1 (5 bases). This CDR3 is built from 12 residues. Between the trimmed V and J ends, which lost 6 bases and 5 bases, there was a span of 11 bases. Germline V CDR1 and CDR2: SGHNT, YYREEE (reference sequence). For the CDR3, the DNA is TGTGCCAGCAACGTCGGGGGGACTGAAGCTTTCTTT. It yields the protein CASNVGGTEAFF.

This clone was seen once. V gene TRBV20-1 combines with J gene TRBJ2-2, with TRBD1 matching over 7 bases. CDR3 size: 11 residues. Germline-derived CDR1 and CDR2 are DFQATT and SNEGSKA (reference sequence). V lost 6 bases and J lost 7; bases outside the gene matches: 2. CDR3 bases: TGCAGTGCGGGGGACAGCGGGGAGCTGTTTTTT. Its protein is CSAGDSGELFF.

This rearrangement joins TRBV5-4 to TRBJ2-5; 12 bases are a match to TRBD1. Trimming removed 4 bases from V and 4 bases from J; junction bases left unmatched: 11. Germline V lookup: CDR1 SGHNT, CDR2 YYREEE (reference sequence). The CDR3 has 17 amino acids. The CDR3 loop is CASSPNPGQGAPETQYF. The CDR3 DNA reads as TGTGCCAGCAGCCCCAATCCGGGACAGGGGGCCCCAGAGACCCAGTACTTC.

The chain employs TRBV4-3 and TRBJ2-7; D is undetermined. Germline CDR1 LGHNA, CDR2 YSLEER. Trimming stripped 2 bases from V and 0 bases from J, with 8 bases between. The CDR3 has 14 residues. CDR3 in amino acids: CASSQKAGSYEQYF. CDR3 nucleotides: TGCGCCAGCAGCCAAAAAGCCGGCTCCTACGAGCAGTACTTC.

The table lists this clone with a count of one. This chain links TRBV30 with TRBJ1-5; TRBD1 is a possible D gene (5 bases). The length of the CDR3 is 13 residues. V shed 1 base and J shed 7 bases, with 11 bases lying between them. Germline-derived CDR1 and CDR2 are GTSNPN and SVGIG (reference sequence). The CDR3 coding sequence is TGTGCCTGGAGTGACCAGGGTGGCCAGCCCCAGCATTTT. It translates to CAWSDQGGQPQHF.

The chain couples TRBV5-1 to TRBJ2-1, with a weak D call TRBD2 (6 bases). The V end lost 0 bases, the J end lost 1 base, and 14 bases lay between the germline ends. CDR1 and CDR2 from the germline V gene are SGHRS and YFSETQ. The CDR3 is 17 residues long. This CDR3 is CASSLVLEGTSYNEQFF. CDR3 DNA sequence: TGCGCCAGCAGCTTGGTTCTAGAAGGGACTTCCTACAATGAGCAGTTCTTC.

The J gene is TRBJ1-1, the V gene TRBV3-1 (or the pseudogene TRBV3-2); no clear D. The CDR3 is 13 residues long. CDR1 is LGHDT and CDR2 is YNNKEL in the germline V gene (reference sequence). V dropped 1 base and J dropped 5 bases, with 8 bases sitting between them. The CDR3 DNA reads TGTGCCAGCAGCCAAGTTTACGGGACTGAAGCTTTCTTT. It is translated as CASSQVYGTEAFF.

This rearrangement joins TRBV9 to TRBJ1-1; 8 nucleotides line up with TRBD1. The ends lost 0 bases at V and 0 bases at J; junction bases unmatched: 10. Germline CDR1 SGDLS, CDR2 YYNGEE. There are 18 residues in the CDR3. The CDR3 region is CASSVEARGHVMNTEAFF. The CDR3 DNA sequence: TGTGCCAGCAGCGTAGAAGCCAGGGGGCATGTAATGAACACTGAAGCTTTCTTT.

The chain couples TRBV30 to TRBJ2-1; weak D call: TRBD2 (5 bases). The germline V gene has CDR1 GTSNPN and CDR2 SVGIG (reference sequence). Trimming left V 0 bases short and J 0 bases short, with 12 bases between. This CDR3 has 16 amino acids. DNA of the CDR3: TGTGCCTGGAGTGTACTCCTAGGGAGCTCCTACAATGAGCAGTTCTTC. It codes for CAWSVLLGSSYNEQFF.

The rearrangement links TRBV5-1 to TRBJ1-1; D remains unclear. Germline V gives CDR1 SGHRS, CDR2 YFSETQ. V was cut by 2 bases and J by 6 bases, with 20 bases left in between. The length of the CDR3 is 16 residues. The CDR3: CASSFREVGALAEAFF. CDR3 bases: TGCGCCAGCAGCTTTCGAGAGGTTGGCGCCCTTGCTGAAGCTTTCTTT.

This sequence joins TRBV28 and TRBJ2-3; possibly TRBD2 for D (5 bases). The V end lost 2 bases, the J end lost 3 bases, and 18 bases lay between the germline ends. The CDR3 runs to 17 residues. The germline V gene encodes CDR1 MDHEN and CDR2 SYDVKM. CDR3 residues: CASSLRERYYTTDTQYF. Written as DNA, the CDR3 is TGTGCCAGCAGTTTAAGGGAGCGGTATTACACAACAGATACGCAGTATTTT.

The chain employs TRBV27 and TRBJ2-3; TRBD1 aligns across 9 bases. With 5 bases clipped from V and 2 bases from J, the junction kept 5 bases outside the gene matches. The CDR3 extends over 15 amino acids. Germline V gene data show CDR1 as MNHEY and CDR2 as SMNVEV (reference sequence). The chain's CDR3 is CASSLWDRDTDTQYF. The CDR3 DNA is TGTGCCAGCAGTCTATGGGACAGGGACACAGATACGCAGTATTTT.

V and J are TRBV27 and TRBJ2-1; tentatively, D is TRBD2 (5 bases). The germline V gene encodes CDR1 MNHEY and CDR2 SMNVEV (reference sequence). The CDR3 sequence is 16 residues long. The germline V and J ends were trimmed by 0 bases and 1 base, with 10 bases remaining between them. The CDR3 DNA reads as TGTGCCAGCAGTTTATCTGTGGGAGTATCCTACAATGAGCAGTTCTTC. This translates into CASSLSVGVSYNEQFF.

The V gene is TRBV7-2, the J gene TRBJ2-7; 9 bases agree with TRBD1. The germline V gene encodes CDR1 SGHTA and CDR2 FQGNSA. The V segment lost 1 base and the J segment 5 bases; nucleotides outside the gene matches: 9. The CDR3 runs to 16 residues. CDR3 nucleotides: TGTGCCAGCAGCTTAGAGTGGGGACAGGGAACCCACGAGCAGTACTTC. This codes for CASSLEWGQGTHEQYF.

The gene calls are TRBV24-1 and TRBJ1-1, with a tentative D call TRBD1 (5 bases). The CDR3 is made up of 15 amino acids. CDR1 and CDR2 from the germline V gene are KGHDR and SFDVKD. V lost 2 bases to trimming and J lost 1 base, with 10 bases between them. CDR3 nucleotides: TGTGCCACCAGTGATTCTCGCACAGGGAACACTGAAGCTTTCTTT. This sequence encodes CATSDSRTGNTEAFF.

This chain links TRBV19 with TRBJ2-3; D ambiguous. Trimming took 3 bases from V and 0 from J, leaving 13 bases between them. The germline V gene has CDR1 LNHDA and CDR2 SQIVND (reference sequence). CDR3 length equals 16 residues. CDR3 in amino acids: CASSILLSSSTDTQYF. Here the CDR3 DNA reads TGTGCCAGTAGTATTCTTTTGAGTTCTAGCACAGATACGCAGTATTTT.

This chain uses TRBV27 with TRBJ2-2; TRBD2 aligns across 7 bases. V trimming: 6 bases; J trimming: 1 base; junction bases outside the gene matches: 5. There are 15 residues in the CDR3. Per the germline V gene, CDR1 is MNHEY and CDR2 is SMNVEV (reference sequence). DNA of the CDR3: TGTGCCAGCAGAGCGGGACTCATGAACACCGGGGAGCTGTTTTTT. Translation gives CASRAGLMNTGELFF.

CDR3 DNA sequence: TGTGCCAGTAATGCCGGGACTAGCGGGAGCTGGCAGTTCTTC. Its translation: CASNAGTSGSWQFF. The V call is TRBV19, the J call TRBJ2-1; TRBD2 matches at 14 bases. The germline gives CDR1 LNHDA, CDR2 SQIVND (reference sequence). With V trimmed by 7 bases and J by 12 bases, 8 bases remained unmatched. The CDR3 totals 14 residues.

In this sample, this clone turned up once. At one boundary the junction diverges from the germline segment, which might be a read error. The chain combines TRBV28 with TRBJ1-2, with 8 bases aligning to TRBD1. Germline CDR1 and CDR2: MDHEN and SYDVKM. The CDR3 runs 13 residues. The CDR3 DNA sequence: TGTGCCAGCAGTCGACAAACCCGGGACAGGTGGGACTTC. As protein: CASSRQTRDRWDF.

The V and J genes are TRBV27 and TRBJ1-3, with no clear D. Germline V gene lookup returns CDR1 MNHEY and CDR2 SMNVEV (reference sequence). The CDR3 runs to 15 residues. The germline V and J ends were trimmed by 2 bases and 0 bases, with 8 bases remaining between them. CDR3: CASSLTPHSGNTIYF. DNA for the CDR3: TGTGCCAGCAGTTTAACACCGCACTCTGGAAACACCATATATTTT.

This sequence joins TRBV9 and TRBJ1-1; D may be TRBD1 (5 bases). V dropped 2 bases and J dropped 0 bases, with 11 bases sitting between them. Germline V gene lookup returns CDR1 SGDLS and CDR2 YYNGEE. The CDR3 totals 15 residues. CDR3 sequence (DNA): TGTGCCAGCAGCGTCGACAGCTACATGAACACTGAAGCTTTCTTT. Amino acid sequence: CASSVDSYMNTEAFF.

This sequence joins TRBV5-4 and TRBJ2-4, with 9 bases identical to TRBD1. V dropped 3 bases and J dropped 1; count of bases not matched to a gene: 5. CDR3 length: 16 residues. Germline V gene sequence: CDR1 SGHNT, CDR2 YYREEE (reference sequence). In DNA form, the CDR3 reads TGTGCCAGCAGCTCACAGGGGGCGATGGCCAAAAACATTCAGTACTTC. It is translated as CASSSQGAMAKNIQYF.

The chain employs TRBV28 and TRBJ1-2, with D tentatively TRBD1 (6 bases). V dropped 3 bases and J dropped 4 bases, with 12 bases sitting between them. This CDR3 spans 14 amino acids. Germline V gives CDR1 MDHEN, CDR2 SYDVKM. The CDR3 region has the DNA TGTGCCAGCAGTTTGGGGGCCCCCCTCTATGGCTACACCTTC. Residues: CASSLGAPLYGYTF.

V and J are TRBV4-3 and TRBJ2-2; 9 positions agree with TRBD1. The CDR3 contains 15 residues. V lost 4 bases to trimming and J lost 4 bases; unmatched junction nucleotides: 4. Germline assignment: CDR1 LGHNA and CDR2 YSLEER. The CDR3 here is CASSLGQGGTGELFF. As DNA, the CDR3 is TGCGCCAGCAGCCTGGGACAGGGTGGCACCGGGGAGCTGTTTTTT.

This clone was seen more than once but under ten times. J is TRBJ2-2 and V is TRBV18, with 8 nucleotides matching TRBD1. Germline assignment: CDR1 KGHSH and CDR2 LQKENI. This CDR3 has 16 residues. The V segment lost 4 bases and the J segment 3 bases; nucleotides outside the gene matches: 7. CDR3 sequence: CASSQDRGWDTGELFF. Written as DNA, the CDR3 is TGTGCCAGCTCACAAGACAGGGGATGGGACACCGGGGAGCTGTTTTTT.

The rearrangement links TRBV6-2 or TRBV6-3 to TRBJ1-1; D unclear. CDR1 is MNHEY, CDR2 SVGEGT, per germline. V was clipped by 6 bases and J by 3 bases, with 8 bases between them. This CDR3 has 12 amino acids. In nucleotides, the CDR3 is TGTGCCAGCAGCCCCCGGGACACTGAAGCTTTCTTT. This sequence encodes CASSPRDTEAFF.

This clone was detected a few times. V gene TRBV7-2 combines with J gene TRBJ1-1; D is ambiguous. This CDR3 region has 16 residues. V was cut by 7 bases and J by 2 bases, with 20 bases left in between. CDR1 SGHTA and CDR2 FQGNSA come from the germline V gene. In nucleotides, the CDR3 is TGTGCCAGCAAAACACATCGAACGACTTTAAACACTGAAGCTTTCTTT. It yields the protein CASKTHRTTLNTEAFF.